This section outlines one T cell receptor beta chain sequence together with its context. The antigen is undetermined. This entry is derived from a study of OX40 agonist ivuxolimab in advanced cancers. The protocol was immunoSEQ multiplex PCR, while the TCRdb copy is restricted to in-frame clones and leaves out a portion. The sample has 100,000 or so clones; roughly nine tenths are singletons. Autoimmune disease history or systemic immunosuppression disqualified patients. The CDR3 has 15 amino acids. The V and J ends lost 0 bases and 2 bases respectively, with 10 bases between them. Germline-derived CDR1 and CDR2 are LGHNA and YSLEER. The study, taken as a whole, reports: At 0.1 to 3.0 mg/kg and by week 6, CD4+ and CD8+ T cells in the blood had expanded clonally.

The sample was CD4+ or CD8+ T cells sorted from blood, taken in a trial of the OX40 agonist ivuxolimab. The V call is TRBV4-3, the J call TRBJ1-2; no clear D. The receptor was derived from an adult with an advanced solid tumor such as melanoma, head and neck, liver or kidney cancer. CDR3 nucleotide sequence: TGCGCCAGCAGCCAAGAGATCGGGCAGAACTATGGCTACACCTTC. As protein: CASSQEIGQNYGYTF.